This T cell receptor (beta chain) came from a study of shared clonotypes between healthy human individuals. This clone was found once. Its antigen remains unidentified. General observations from the study: Sorted-subset sequencing, rarefaction showed, was incomplete despite large depth.

Trimming cost V 2 bases and J 7 bases, with 9 bases left between them. Germline loops: CDR1 SGHVS, CDR2 FQNEAQ. This CDR3 spans 13 amino acids. Sequencing used immunoSEQ multiplex PCR; TCRdb keeps in-frame clones, though not all of them. This sample has roughly 1 million clones, with 65% to 80% found just once. This receptor was taken from a young man in good health. Sequenced input: memory CD4+ T cells sorted from blood. Subset given: CD45RA-negative fraction. This sequence joins TRBV7-8 and TRBJ1-5, with TRBD1 as a possible D gene (6 bases). CDR3 in amino acids: CASSLTGSQPQHF. The CDR3 DNA reads as TGTGCCAGCAGCTTAACAGGGTCACAGCCCCAGCATTTT. The whole variable domain, filled in from reference TRBV7-8 and TRBJ1-5, reads GAGVSQSPRYKVAKRGQDVALRCDPISGHVSLFWYQQALGQGPEFLTYFQNEAQLDKSGLPSDRFFAERPEGSVSTLKIQRTQQEDSAVYLCASSLTGSQPQHFGDGTRLSIL.